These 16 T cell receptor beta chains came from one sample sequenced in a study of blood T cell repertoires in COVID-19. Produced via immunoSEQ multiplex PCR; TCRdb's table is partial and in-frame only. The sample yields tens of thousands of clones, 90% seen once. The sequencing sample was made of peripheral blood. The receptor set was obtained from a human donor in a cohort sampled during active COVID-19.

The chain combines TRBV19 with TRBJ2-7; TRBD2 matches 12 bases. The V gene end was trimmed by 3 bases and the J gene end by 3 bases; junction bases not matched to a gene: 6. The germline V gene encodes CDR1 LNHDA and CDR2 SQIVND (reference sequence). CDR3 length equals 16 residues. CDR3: CASSIGLAGGVYEQYF. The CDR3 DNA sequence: TGTGCCAGTAGTATTGGGCTAGCGGGAGGGGTCTACGAGCAGTACTTC. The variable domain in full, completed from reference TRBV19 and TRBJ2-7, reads DGGITQSPKYLFRKEGQNVTLSCEQNLNHDAMYWYRQDPGQGLRLIYYSQIVNDFQKGDIAEGYSVSREKKESFPLTVTSAQKNPTAFYLCASSIGLAGGVYEQYFGPGTRLTVT.

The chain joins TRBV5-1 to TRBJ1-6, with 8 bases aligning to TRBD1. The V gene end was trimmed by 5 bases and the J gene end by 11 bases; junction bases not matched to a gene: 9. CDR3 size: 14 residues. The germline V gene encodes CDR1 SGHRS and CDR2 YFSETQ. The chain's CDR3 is CASRPGQGIAPLHF. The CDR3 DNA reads TGCGCCAGCAGACCTGGACAGGGAATCGCACCCCTCCACTTT.

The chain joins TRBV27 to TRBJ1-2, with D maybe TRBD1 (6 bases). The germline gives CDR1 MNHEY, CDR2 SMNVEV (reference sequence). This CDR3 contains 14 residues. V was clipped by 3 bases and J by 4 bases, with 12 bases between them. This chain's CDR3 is CASSFAGVGYGYTF. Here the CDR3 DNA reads TGTGCCAGCAGTTTCGCAGGGGTGGGCTATGGCTACACCTTC.

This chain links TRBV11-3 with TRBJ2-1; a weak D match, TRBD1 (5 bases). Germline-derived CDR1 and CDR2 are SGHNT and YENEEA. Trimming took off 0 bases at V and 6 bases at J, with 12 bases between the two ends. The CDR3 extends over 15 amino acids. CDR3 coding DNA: TGTGCCAGCAGCTTAGATCCCCAGGGATCCAATGAGCAGTTCTTC. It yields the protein CASSLDPQGSNEQFF.

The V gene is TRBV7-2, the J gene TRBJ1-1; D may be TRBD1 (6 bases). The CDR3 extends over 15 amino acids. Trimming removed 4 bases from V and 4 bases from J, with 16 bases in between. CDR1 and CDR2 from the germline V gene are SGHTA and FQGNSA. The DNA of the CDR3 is TGTGCCAGCAGCTCGAAGACAGGAGGAGGCACTGAAGCTTTCTTT. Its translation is CASSSKTGGGTEAFF.

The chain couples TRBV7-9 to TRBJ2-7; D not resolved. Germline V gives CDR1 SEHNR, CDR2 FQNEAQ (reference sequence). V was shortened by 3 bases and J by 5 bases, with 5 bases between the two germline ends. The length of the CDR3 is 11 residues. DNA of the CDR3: TGTGCCAGCAGCTTTTCGGACGAGCAGTACTTC. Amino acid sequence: CASSFSDEQYF.

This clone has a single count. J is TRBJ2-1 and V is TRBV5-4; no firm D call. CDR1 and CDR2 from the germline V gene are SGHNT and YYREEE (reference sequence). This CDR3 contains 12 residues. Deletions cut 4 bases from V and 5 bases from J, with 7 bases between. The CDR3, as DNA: TGTGCCAGCAGCCCTGAGCACAATGAGCAGTTCTTC. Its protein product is CASSPEHNEQFF. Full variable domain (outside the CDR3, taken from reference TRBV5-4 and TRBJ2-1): ETGVTQSPTHLIKTRGQQVTLRCSSQSGHNTVSWYQQALGQGPQFIFQYYREEENGRGNFPPRFSGLQFPNYSSELNVNALELDDSALYLCASSPEHNEQFFGPGTRLTVL.

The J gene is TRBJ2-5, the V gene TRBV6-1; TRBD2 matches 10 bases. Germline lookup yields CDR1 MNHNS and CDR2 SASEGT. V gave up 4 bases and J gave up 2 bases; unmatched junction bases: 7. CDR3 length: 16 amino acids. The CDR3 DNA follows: TGTGCCAGCAGTGTGGTTGGACTAGCGGTACAAGAGACCCAGTACTTC. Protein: CASSVVGLAVQETQYF.

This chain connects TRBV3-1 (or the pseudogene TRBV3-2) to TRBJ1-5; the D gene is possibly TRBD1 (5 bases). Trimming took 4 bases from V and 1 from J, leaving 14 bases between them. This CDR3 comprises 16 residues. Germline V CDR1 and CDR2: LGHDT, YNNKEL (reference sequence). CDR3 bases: TGTGCCAGCAGCCCCCAGGGTACCGGGAGCAATCAGCCCCAGCATTTT. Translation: CASSPQGTGSNQPQHF.

DNA of the CDR3: TGTGCCAGCGCCGCCGACAGGGTGACGGAGACCCAGTACTTC. This codes for CASAADRVTETQYF. This chain connects TRBV25-1 to TRBJ2-5; 7 bases fit TRBD1. This CDR3 spans 14 amino acids. After removal of 8 bases from V and 5 bases from J, the junction contained 11 bases not matched to a gene. Germline CDR1 MGHDK, CDR2 SYGVNS.

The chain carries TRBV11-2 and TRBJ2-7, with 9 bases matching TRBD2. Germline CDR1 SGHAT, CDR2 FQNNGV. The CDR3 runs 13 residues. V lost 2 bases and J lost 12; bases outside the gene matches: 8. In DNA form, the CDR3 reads TGTGCCAGCAGCTTACAGTTAGCGGGAGTGTGGTACTTC. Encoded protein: CASSLQLAGVWYF. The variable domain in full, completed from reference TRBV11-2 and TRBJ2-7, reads EAGVAQSPRYKIIEKRQSVAFWCNPISGHATLYWYQQILGQGPKLLIQFQNNGVVDDSQLPKDRFSAERLKGVDSTLKIQPAKLEDSAVYLCASSLQLAGVWYFGPGTRLTVT.

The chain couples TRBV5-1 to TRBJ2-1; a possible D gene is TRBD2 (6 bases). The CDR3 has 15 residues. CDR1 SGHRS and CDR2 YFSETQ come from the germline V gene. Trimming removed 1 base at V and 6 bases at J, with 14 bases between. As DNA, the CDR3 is TGCGCCAGCAGCTTGTCACCGGGAGTCCCCAATGAGCAGTTCTTC. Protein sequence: CASSLSPGVPNEQFF.

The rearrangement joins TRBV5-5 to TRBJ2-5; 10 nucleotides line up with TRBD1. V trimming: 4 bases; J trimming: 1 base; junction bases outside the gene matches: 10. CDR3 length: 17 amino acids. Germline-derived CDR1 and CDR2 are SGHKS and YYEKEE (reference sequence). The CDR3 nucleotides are TGTGCCAGCAGCGCGGGATCGACAGGGGGCTTCCAAGAGACCCAGTACTTC. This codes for CASSAGSTGGFQETQYF.

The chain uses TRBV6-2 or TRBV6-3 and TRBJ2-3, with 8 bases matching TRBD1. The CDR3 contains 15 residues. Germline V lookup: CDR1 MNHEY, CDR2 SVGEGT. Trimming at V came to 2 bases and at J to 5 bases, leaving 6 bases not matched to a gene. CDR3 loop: CASSYGQGAGDTQYF. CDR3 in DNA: TGTGCCAGCAGTTACGGACAGGGCGCGGGAGATACGCAGTATTTT.

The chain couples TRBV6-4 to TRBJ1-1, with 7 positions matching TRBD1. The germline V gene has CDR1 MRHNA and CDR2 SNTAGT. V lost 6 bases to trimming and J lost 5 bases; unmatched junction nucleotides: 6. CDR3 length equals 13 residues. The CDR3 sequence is CASRSTGLTEAFF. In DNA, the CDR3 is TGTGCCAGCAGGTCGACAGGGTTGACTGAAGCTTTCTTT.

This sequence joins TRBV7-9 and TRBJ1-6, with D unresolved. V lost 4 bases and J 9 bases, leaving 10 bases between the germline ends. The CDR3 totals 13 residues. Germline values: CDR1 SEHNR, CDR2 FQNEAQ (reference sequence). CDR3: CASSSNAGSPLHF. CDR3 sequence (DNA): TGTGCCAGCAGCTCCAACGCAGGTTCACCCCTCCACTTT.